The rows below give T cell receptor beta chains drawn from one sample of a study of cytomegalovirus exposure and HLA in healthy donors. TCRdb keeps only in-frame clones here, not all; method: immunoSEQ multiplex PCR. Of some 98,000 clones in the sample, 81% are singletons; the top ten hold over 9%. Sequencing was carried out using PBMCs. Every receptor here comes from a human donor in good health. The CDR3 runs from the conserved cysteine through the conserved F or W. The D gene is left open where the match is weak. Size is stated for part of the rows, as once, few or many counts, or as a class when the clone is expanded.

abundance,j_gene,d_gene,v_gene,CDR3aa,CDR3nt
few,TRBJ1-5,-,TRBV7-2,CASSLVGGGNQPQHF,TGTGCCAGCAGCTTAGTTGGGGGGGGCAATCAGCCCCAGCATTTT
-,TRBJ2-2,TRBD2,TRBV7-9,CASSFLAGCGELFF,TGTGCCAGCAGCTTCCTAGCGGGATGCGGGGAGCTGTTTTTT
once,TRBJ1-6,TRBD1,TRBV27,CASSWGRGQGSSPLHF,TGTGCCAGCAGCTGGGGACGTGGACAGGGGAGTTCACCCCTCCACTTT
-,TRBJ2-6,-,TRBV23-1,CAATQNSGANVLTF,TGCGCCGCGACTCAGAACTCTGGGGCCAACGTCCTGACTTTC
-,TRBJ1-4,TRBD1,TRBV7-2,CASSRQGASNEKLFF,TGTGCCAGCAGTCGGCAGGGGGCGTCTAATGAAAAACTGTTTTTT
-,TRBJ2-2,TRBD1,TRBV30,CAWSGLYRGAGELFF,TGTGCCTGGAGTGGCTTATACAGGGGCGCCGGGGAGCTGTTTTTT
few,TRBJ2-7,-,TRBV4-3,CASSPRLSSYEQYF,TGCGCCAGCAGCCCTAGACTGAGCTCCTACGAGCAGTACTTC
once,TRBJ1-1,-,TRBV19,CASSIVGSSNTEAFF,TGTGCCAGTAGTATAGTGGGCAGCAGCAACACTGAAGCTTTCTTT
few,TRBJ1-2,TRBD1,TRBV29-1,CSAAVGGQGGMGAYGYTF,TGCAGCGCGGCCGTAGGGGGACAGGGGGGAATGGGGGCATATGGCTACACCTTC
-,TRBJ2-5,-,TRBV5-6,CASSLESSWQEETQYF,TGTGCCAGCAGCTTGGAAAGTTCGTGGCAGGAAGAGACCCAGTACTTC
-,TRBJ1-1,-,TRBV5-1,CASSFGEGTEAFF,TGCGCCAGCAGCTTCGGGGAGGGCACTGAAGCTTTCTTT
few,TRBJ1-4,-,TRBV6-5,CASSYTVNEKLFF,TGTGCCAGCAGTTATACTGTTAATGAAAAACTGTTTTTT
once,TRBJ1-2,TRBD1,TRBV7-2,CASSRDRGFVYGYTF,TGTGCCAGCAGCCGGGACAGGGGGTTTGTCTATGGCTACACCTTC
-,TRBJ2-2,-,TRBV11-2,CASSLGPGELFF,TGTGCCAGCAGCTTAGGGCCCGGGGAGCTGTTTTTT
few,TRBJ2-5,-,TRBV5-4,CASSRNRNQETQYF,TGTGCCAGCAGCCGTAACAGGAACCAAGAGACCCAGTACTTC
few,TRBJ1-1,-,TRBV5-1,CASSLDRDYTEAFF,TGCGCCAGCAGCTTGGACAGGGATTACACTGAAGCTTTCTTT
-,TRBJ2-1,TRBD2,TRBV4-1,CASSQEGSGLAGNEQFF,TGCGCCAGCAGCCAAGAGGGTTCGGGACTAGCGGGGAATGAGCAGTTCTTC
few,TRBJ2-1,-,TRBV7-9,CASSQWPRDSSYNEQFF,TGTGCCAGCAGCCAGTGGCCCAGGGATAGCTCCTACAATGAGCAGTTCTTC
-,TRBJ1-1,-,TRBV6-1,CASSEVFGGSGTEAFF,TGTGCCAGCAGTGAAGTTTTCGGGGGGTCGGGCACTGAAGCTTTCTTT
-,TRBJ2-7,TRBD2,TRBV28,CASSLGSLAGAYEQYF,TGTGCCAGCAGTTTAGGGAGTCTAGCGGGAGCCTACGAGCAGTACTTC
once,TRBJ2-1,TRBD1,TRBV19,CASRSDRGSYNEQFF,TGTGCCAGTAGGTCGGACAGGGGTTCCTACAATGAGCAGTTCTTC
once,TRBJ2-1,TRBD2,TRBV18,CASSPPLAGAYEQFF,TGTGCCAGCTCACCTCCACTAGCGGGAGCTTATGAGCAGTTCTTC
few,TRBJ1-5,-,TRBV15,CATSMGGVPQPQHF,TGTGCCACCAGCATGGGGGGGGTTCCTCAGCCCCAGCATTTT
-,TRBJ1-1,-,TRBV7-6,CASSRNMNTEAFF,TGTGCCAGCAGCCGAAACATGAACACTGAAGCTTTCTTT
-,TRBJ2-3,TRBD2,TRBV5-1,CASRVGGSTDTQYF,TGCGCCAGCAGAGTGGGAGGGAGCACAGATACGCAGTATTTT
-,TRBJ2-7,TRBD2,TRBV4-3,CASSQVTGGTYEQYF,TGCGCCAGCAGCCAAGTGACGGGGGGGACCTACGAGCAGTACTTC